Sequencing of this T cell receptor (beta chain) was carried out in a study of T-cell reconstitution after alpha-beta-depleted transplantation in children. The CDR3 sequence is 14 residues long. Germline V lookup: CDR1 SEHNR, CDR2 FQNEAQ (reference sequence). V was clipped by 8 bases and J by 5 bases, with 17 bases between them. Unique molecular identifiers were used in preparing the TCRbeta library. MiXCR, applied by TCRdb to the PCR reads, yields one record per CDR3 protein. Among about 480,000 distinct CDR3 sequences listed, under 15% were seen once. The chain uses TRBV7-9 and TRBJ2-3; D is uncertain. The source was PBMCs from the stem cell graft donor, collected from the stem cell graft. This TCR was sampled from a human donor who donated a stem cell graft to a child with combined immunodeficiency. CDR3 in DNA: TGTGCCAGCCGAGCCGGGCACACGGGAGATACGCAGTATTTT. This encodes CASRAGHTGDTQYF.